These 30 T cell receptor beta chains share one sample of origin, sequenced in a study of tumor and adjacent non-tumor tissue in lung cancer. The template was RNA from unsorted bulk tissue. Three rounds of nested PCR, following a modified ARM-PCR protocol, produced the TCRbeta library. TCRdb passed the multiplex PCR reads through MiXCR, listing each CDR3 protein once. The data contain more than 95,000 distinct CDR3 sequences, 66% of them singletons. The source material was lung tumor tissue. The receptor source for this set is a man aged 25 to 40 with non-small cell lung cancer.

For this clonotype: This may be a read error, as it is one base from a much larger clone. CDR3 bases: TGCGCCAGCCGCCAAGTCGGGGGGACTGAAGCTTTCTTT. Translated: CASRQVGGTEAFF. The chain joins TRBV4-1 to TRBJ1-1, with D perhaps TRBD1 (5 bases). CDR1 is MGHRA, CDR2 YSYEKL, per germline. The CDR3 has 13 amino acids.

Comment on this clonotype: One end of the junction varies from germline; a read error may be responsible. This chain joins TRBV12-3 or TRBV12-4 and TRBJ2-1, with 9 bases that match TRBD1. The CDR3 length is 15 residues. The DNA of the CDR3 is TGTGCCAGCAGTTCGCCGGGACAGGGCCTCAATAAGCAATTCTTC. Amino acids: CASSSPGQGLNKQFF.

Points on this clonotype: This may come from a read error, since a much larger clone is one base off. The chain is built from TRBV4-1 and TRBJ2-5, with 11 bases lining up with TRBD2. Germline CDR1 MGHRA, CDR2 YSYEKL. This CDR3 is built from 13 residues. CDR3 in amino acids: CASSEGLAETLYF. The CDR3 region has the DNA TGCGCCAGCAGCGAGGGACTAGCGGAGACCCTGTACTTC.

Points on this clonotype: Just one base apart from a much larger clone, this may be a read error. The chain combines TRBV20-1 with TRBJ2-2; perhaps TRBD2 as D (6 bases). In germline, CDR1 is DFQATT, CDR2 SNEGSKA (reference sequence). Deletions cut 7 bases from V and 7 bases from J, with 16 bases between. The CDR3 loop spans 13 amino acids. This chain's CDR3 is CSGSGRDIGELFF. As DNA, the CDR3 is TGCAGTGGGAGCGGGCGCGACATCGGGGAGCTGTTTTTT.

This clonotype has at least ten counts. This chain uses TRBV5-4 with TRBJ2-7; D possibly corresponds to TRBD2 (6 bases). This CDR3 spans 13 amino acids. With 0 bases removed from V and 7 bases from J, the gap between germline ends came to 11 bases. CDR1 and CDR2 (germline): SGHNT, YYREEE (reference sequence). The CDR3 bases are TGTGCCAGCAGCTTGGATCGGGGGTGGGAGCAGTACTTC. As protein: CASSLDRGWEQYF.

The sample holds one count of this clonotype. A much larger clone lies a single base off, so this may be a read error. The CDR3 does not close with the conserved phenylalanine or tryptophan, likely indicating a read error. The chain uses TRBV12-3 or TRBV12-4 and TRBJ2-6; D not certain. V lost 2 bases and J lost 4, with 6 bases in between. The CDR3 is 14 amino acids. As DNA, the CDR3 is TGTGCCAGCAGTTTACGGGCCGGGGCCAACGTCCTGACTTTA. It specifies CASSLRAGANVLTL.

Concerning this clonotype itself: A read error may explain this, as a much larger clone is one base away. The chain is built from TRBV4-2 and TRBJ2-3; 12 bases fit TRBD2. The CDR3 contains 16 residues. The germline V gene encodes CDR1 LGHNA and CDR2 YNFKEQ. For the CDR3, the DNA is TGTGCCAGCAGCCAGACTAGCGGGAGTGGGGCAGATACGCGGTATTTT. Translating gives CASSQTSGSGADTRYF.

At least ten counts were recorded for this clonotype. This sequence joins TRBV29-1 and TRBJ1-3, with D hard to call. Germline assignment: CDR1 SQVTM and CDR2 ANQGSEA. V was clipped by 4 bases and J by 0 bases, with 10 bases between them. This CDR3 is built from 14 residues. CDR3 sequence reads: CSVVRYPSGNTIYF. The CDR3 DNA sequence: TGCAGCGTTGTACGTTACCCCTCTGGAAACACCATATATTTT.

The chain couples TRBV11-2 to TRBJ2-3; no clear D. CDR1 and CDR2 (germline): SGHAT, FQNNGV. The CDR3 has 16 residues. V was cut by 1 base and J by 5 bases, with 16 bases left in between. CDR3 sequence (DNA): TGTGCCAGCAGCTTAGTGGTCGGAACAGCAGGAGATACGCAGTATTTT. Residues: CASSLVVGTAGDTQYF.

A note on this clonotype: A single base separates this from a much larger clone, so it may be a read error. The rearrangement uses TRBV20-1 and TRBJ1-2; TRBD1 is a possible D gene (6 bases). This CDR3 region has 15 residues. From germline, CDR1 is DFQATT and CDR2 SNEGSKA (reference sequence). The CDR3 sequence is CSAKELTGNGYCYTF. CDR3 DNA sequence: TGCAGTGCGAAAGAATTGACAGGAAATGGCTATTGCTACACCTTC.

Remarks on this clonotype: One end of the junction fails to match germline, which may point to a read error. This chain connects TRBV11-2 to TRBJ2-7; TRBD1 might be the D (6 bases). Germline-derived CDR1 and CDR2 are SGHAT and FQNNGV. This CDR3 comprises 13 residues. CDR3: CAINLTGRGEQYF. CDR3 sequence (DNA): TGTGCCATCAACTTGACAGGCCGAGGCGAGCAGTATTTC.

Only one count was recorded for this clonotype. This sequence may be a read error, since a much larger clone differs from it by one base. The rearrangement links TRBV4-1 to TRBJ2-7; 9 bases fit TRBD2. Germline V gene data show CDR1 as MGHRA and CDR2 as YSYEKL. The CDR3 totals 15 residues. V lost 4 bases and J lost 3; bases outside the gene matches: 7. This CDR3 reads CASSLGTSLGYEQYF. CDR3 nucleotide sequence: TGCGCCAGCAGCCTCGGGACTAGCCTCGGCTACGAGCAGTACTTC.

This clonotype was seen many times. The gene calls are TRBV11-3 and TRBJ1-4; D perhaps matches TRBD1 (5 bases). CDR3 length equals 13 residues. CDR1 and CDR2 from the germline V gene are SGHNT and YENEEA. V was shortened by 5 bases and J by 8 bases, with 12 bases between the two germline ends. CDR3: CASSTRTQEKLFF. CDR3 nucleotides: TGTGCCAGCAGCACCCGGACACAAGAAAAACTGTTTTTT.

This clonotype was counted a single time. The chain employs TRBV7-6 and TRBJ2-7; 7 nucleotides align to TRBD2. Germline V lookup: CDR1 SGHVS, CDR2 FNYEAQ. V lost 2 bases to trimming and J lost 3 bases; unmatched junction nucleotides: 1. The CDR3 has 13 amino acids. The CDR3 is CASSLPGGYEQYF. In nucleotides, the CDR3 is TGTGCCAGCAGCTTACCGGGGGGCTACGAGCAGTACTTC.

V is TRBV5-4 and J is TRBJ1-2, with D hard to call. CDR1 is SGHNT and CDR2 is YYREEE in the germline V gene (reference sequence). Trimming left V 2 bases short and J 5 bases short, with 13 bases between. This CDR3 is built from 14 residues. DNA for the CDR3: TGTGCCAGCAGCTTAGTTGAGCCCGAATATGGCTACACCTTC. This translates into CASSLVEPEYGYTF. Filled out from reference TRBV5-4 and TRBJ1-2, the complete variable domain reads ETGVTQSPTHLIKTRGQQVTLRCSSQSGHNTVSWYQQALGQGPQFIFQYYREEENGRGNFPPRFSGLQFPNYSSELNVNALELDDSALYLCASSLVEPEYGYTFGSGTRLTVV.

As DNA, the CDR3 is TGTGCCAGCATTACCCTGGGGAGCACAGATACGCAGTATTTT. Its translation: CASITLGSTDTQYF. The chain combines TRBV6-5 with TRBJ2-3; no reliable D call. The CDR3 length is 14 residues. CDR1 is MNHEY, CDR2 SVGAGI, per germline. V dropped 7 bases and J dropped 0 bases, with 11 bases sitting between them.

As to this clonotype: A much larger clone lies a single base off, so this may be a read error. This chain uses TRBV29-1 with TRBJ2-7; D call uncertain. The germline V and J ends were trimmed by 7 bases and 0 bases, with 10 bases remaining between them. CDR1 is SQVTM and CDR2 is ANQGSEA in the germline V gene. CDR3 size: 12 residues. CDR3 in DNA: TGCAGCGCCAACCACATCTCCTACGAGCAGTACTTC. Amino acid sequence: CSANHISYEQYF.

Turning to this clonotype: One end of the junction fails to match germline, which may point to a read error. This rearrangement joins TRBV24-1 to TRBJ1-5; D is unresolved. CDR1 and CDR2 from the germline V gene are KGHDR and SFDVKD. The CDR3 sequence is 13 residues long. The CDR3 nucleotides are TGTGCCACCAGTGAGTCGGGGAATCAGCACCAGCATTTT. This sequence encodes CATSESGNQHQHF.

A note on this clonotype: A much larger clone differs from this one at a single base, so this may be a read error. The rearrangement joins TRBV20-1 to TRBJ2-1; TRBD2 might be the D (6 bases). Germline CDR1 DFQATT, CDR2 SNEGSKA (reference sequence). The CDR3 has 15 residues. The CDR3 region is CIARHFGGWGDEQFF. Written as DNA, the CDR3 is TGCATTGCTAGACACTTTGGGGGTTGGGGGGATGAGCAGTTCTTC.

This clonotype has ten or more counts. The genes are TRBV20-1 and TRBJ1-2; the D is unclear. The germline V gene encodes CDR1 DFQATT and CDR2 SNEGSKA (reference sequence). The CDR3 is made up of 16 amino acids. Trimming stripped 0 bases from V and 4 bases from J, with 18 bases between. The DNA for the CDR3 is TGCAGTGCTAGAGATACGCGACGAGAGGGCGGCTATGGCTACACCTTC. This encodes CSARDTRREGGYGYTF.

In regard to this clonotype: Because it lacks the conserved phenylalanine or tryptophan at the end, this CDR3 is likely a read error. The V and J genes are TRBV11-2 and TRBJ2-3; D ambiguous. Deletions cut 5 bases from V and 1 base from J, with 16 bases between. Germline loops: CDR1 SGHAT, CDR2 FQNNGV. The CDR3 contains 16 residues. The CDR3 reads CASSLLFGGGTDTQYI. The CDR3, as DNA: TGTGCCAGCAGCCTATTATTCGGTGGCGGCACAGATACGCAGTATATT.

This clonotype was recorded at least ten times. The chain uses TRBV6-5 and TRBJ2-5, with TRBD2 matching 14 bases. Losses at the gene ends were 5 bases for V and 5 bases for J; bases not matched to a gene: 1. The CDR3 is 14 residues long. The germline V gene encodes CDR1 MNHEY and CDR2 SVGAGI. The CDR3 DNA sequence: TGTGCCAGCAGTCGACTAGCGGGGGGGGAGACCCAGTACTTC. Translation gives CASSRLAGGETQYF.

This clonotype has a handful of counts. This clone may be a read error of a much larger clone one base away. The rearrangement joins TRBV6-2 or TRBV6-3 to TRBJ2-3, with 10 nucleotides matching TRBD2. Germline values: CDR1 MNHEY, CDR2 SVGEGT. The CDR3 totals 15 residues. Written as DNA, the CDR3 is TGTGCCAGCAGTGCTAGCGGGAGTTGGACAGATACGCGGTATTTT. It yields the protein CASSASGSWTDTRYF.

In its sample, this clonotype was seen once. Because the CDR3 is missing its conserved closing phenylalanine or tryptophan, this is likely a read error. No DNA is shown, since the ends of the CDR3 on it are uncertain; the CDR3 is the one TCRdb lists. The chain carries TRBV6-5 and TRBJ2-7; the DNA was not used to check the table's D call, TRBD1. The CDR3 has 13 residues if both end residues are counted. Germline CDR1 MNHEY, CDR2 SVGAGI. The CDR3 sequence is CASRRQGPYEEYL.

This clonotype was detected a few times. This could be a read error, since a much larger clone is one nucleotide away. The rearrangement uses TRBV6-1 and TRBJ2-2; maybe TRBD2 (5 bases). The germline V and J ends were trimmed by 6 bases and 1 base, with 12 bases remaining between them. Germline V lookup: CDR1 MNHNS, CDR2 SASEGT. The CDR3 length is 15 residues. In DNA form, the CDR3 reads TGTGCCAGCAGCTCCGGGATAGGGAACACCGGGGAGCTGTTTTTT. This codes for CASSSGIGNTGELFF.

As for this clonotype: The junction departs from the called germline gene at one end, perhaps through a read error. The chain is built from TRBV6-5 and TRBJ1-6; D remains unclear. CDR1 is MNHEY and CDR2 is SVGAGI in the germline V gene. The CDR3 runs to 15 residues. CDR3 amino acids: CASSGGIRYNSPLLF. The DNA of the CDR3 is TGTGCTAGCAGTGGAGGGATCCGTTATAATTCACCCCTCCTCTTT.

This clonotype was seen once. This rearrangement joins TRBV4-2 to TRBJ2-2; D is possibly TRBD1 or TRBD2 (5 bases each). Trimming left V 0 bases short and J 4 bases short, with 21 bases between. The CDR3 contains 19 residues. CDR1 and CDR2 from the germline V gene are LGHNA and YNFKEQ. CDR3 protein: CASSQEPPGADGITGELFF. CDR3 DNA sequence: TGTGCCAGCAGCCAAGAACCCCCCGGGGCTGACGGGATCACCGGGGAGCTGTTTTTT.

This clonotype was seen only a few times. Being one base from a much bigger clone, this may be a read error. This rearrangement joins TRBV29-1 to TRBJ2-4; 7 nucleotides match TRBD1. Germline V lookup: CDR1 SQVTM, CDR2 ANQGSEA. The CDR3 is made up of 14 amino acids. Germline trimming cut 6 bases from V and 3 bases from J; bases unmatched to any gene: 8. CDR3 amino acids: CSVSDQGVKNIQYF. In nucleotides, the CDR3 is TGCAGCGTAAGCGACCAGGGGGTCAAAAACATTCAGTACTTC.

There are many counts of this clonotype. This chain joins TRBV5-6 and TRBJ2-2; D is uncertain. The CDR3 is 13 residues long. Between the trimmed V and J ends, which lost 1 base and 4 bases, there was a span of 5 bases. Per the germline V gene, CDR1 is SGHDT and CDR2 is YYEEEE. The DNA of the CDR3 is TGTGCCAGCAGCTTGCTCCTCACCGGGGAGCTGTTTTTT. It is translated as CASSLLLTGELFF.

Concerning this clonotype: One end of the junction is discordant with germline, which a read error may explain. The V gene is TRBV4-1, the J gene TRBJ1-6; tentatively, D is TRBD1 (6 bases). The CDR3 is made up of 16 amino acids. Germline CDR1 and CDR2: MGHRA and YSYEKL. DNA for the CDR3: TGCGTCAGCAGCCGGGACACTACCTCCTATAATTCACCTCTCCACTTT. Its protein product is CVSSRDTTSYNSPLHF.